The 17 T cell receptor beta chains given below trace back to one sample, sequenced in a study of shared clonotypes between healthy human individuals. CD45RO-negative cells were positively selected for CCR7, leaving out terminally differentiated effector memory CD45RA+ cells. The repertoire was sequenced with immunoSEQ multiplex PCR; TCRdb's copy has only in-frame clones and lacks some. The sample lists some 2 million clones; about 95% were seen once. Sequencing was performed on naive CD8+ T cells sorted from blood. The receptors derive from a man younger than 35 in good health.

The chain links TRBV29-1 to TRBJ1-2, with D hard to call. The CDR3 covers 8 residues. The germline CDR1 and CDR2 sequences are SQVTM and ANQGSEA. The V gene lost 7 bases and the J gene lost 6 bases, with 3 bases spanning the gap. The CDR3 DNA reads as TGCAGCGAGGATGGCTACACCTTC. Its protein product is CSEDGYTF.

The chain employs TRBV28 and TRBJ1-1, with a weak D call TRBD1 (6 bases). Deletions cut 3 bases from V and 5 bases from J, with 13 bases between. The CDR3 consists of 14 residues. Germline values: CDR1 MDHEN, CDR2 SYDVKM. The CDR3 nucleotides read TGTGCCAGCAGTTTCCTGACAGGTCAGACTGAAGCTTTCTTT. The encoded protein is CASSFLTGQTEAFF.

The chain is built from TRBV4-1 and TRBJ2-1; D remains ambiguous. Germline V lookup: CDR1 MGHRA, CDR2 YSYEKL. V was pared by 4 bases and J by 8 bases, with 15 bases between. The CDR3 runs 14 residues. The CDR3 DNA reads as TGCGCCAGCAGCCTCCTGACTCTTTCCGATGAGCAGTTCTTC. This gives the protein CASSLLTLSDEQFF.

In the case of this clone: The sample contains more than one DNA sequence encoding this CDR3. This chain uses TRBV30 with TRBJ2-3, with unresolved D. The CDR3 has 13 amino acids. Germline V CDR1 and CDR2: GTSNPN, SVGIG (reference sequence). V gave up 4 bases and J gave up 0 bases, with 8 bases separating them. DNA of the CDR3: TGTGCCTGGACCGGCGCTAGCACAGATACGCAGTATTTT. Translated, it gives CAWTGASTDTQYF. The full variable domain, its missing parts supplied by reference TRBV30 and TRBJ2-3, is SQTIHQWPATLVQPVGSPLSLECTVEGTSNPNLYWYRQAAGRGLQLLFYSVGIGQISSEVPQNLSASRPQDRQFILSSKKLLLSDSGFYLCAWTGASTDTQYFGPGTRLTVL.

This chain links TRBV4-1 with TRBJ2-7, with D possibly TRBD1 on 5 matching bases. V lost 1 base and J lost 5, with 12 bases in between. This CDR3 comprises 14 residues. From germline, CDR1 is MGHRA and CDR2 YSYEKL. CDR3 amino acids: CASSQAAGINEQYF. The CDR3, as DNA: TGCGCCAGCAGCCAAGCGGCAGGGATAAACGAGCAGTACTTC.

The chain combines TRBV6-5 with TRBJ2-3; D possibly corresponds to TRBD1 (6 bases). Germline assignment: CDR1 MNHEY and CDR2 SVGAGI. The V and J ends lost 6 bases and 2 bases respectively, with 15 bases between them. CDR3 length: 15 residues. CDR3 sequence: CASRPGVPITDTQYF. As DNA, the CDR3 is TGTGCCAGCAGACCAGGGGTGCCGATCACAGATACGCAGTATTTT.

The chain carries TRBV28 and TRBJ2-2; the D call may be TRBD1 or TRBD2 (6 bases each). Germline V gives CDR1 MDHEN, CDR2 SYDVKM. This CDR3 is 14 amino acids long. Trimming removed 3 bases from V and 6 bases from J, with 11 bases in between. CDR3: CASSFWGAPGELFF. DNA for the CDR3: TGTGCCAGCAGTTTTTGGGGGGCGCCCGGGGAGCTGTTTTTT.

This clone has a single count. V gene TRBV13 combines with J gene TRBJ2-3, with TRBD2 matching over 8 bases. The CDR3 totals 15 residues. Germline trimming cut 4 bases from V and 5 bases from J; bases unmatched to any gene: 8. CDR1 PRHDT and CDR2 FYEKMQ come from the germline V gene (reference sequence). The CDR3 spells CASSSGGASLDTQYF. The DNA of the CDR3 is TGTGCCAGCAGCTCCGGGGGGGCGAGTTTAGATACGCAGTATTTT.

The V gene is TRBV5-1, the J gene TRBJ2-7; D is unclear. The V end lost 4 bases, the J end lost 6 bases, and 14 bases lay between the germline ends. This CDR3 is built from 13 residues. The germline V gene encodes CDR1 SGHRS and CDR2 YFSETQ. The CDR3 loop reads CASSLPLSPEQYF. CDR3 DNA: TGCGCCAGCAGCCTTCCTTTGAGTCCCGAGCAGTACTTC.

The rearrangement uses TRBV4-1 and TRBJ2-7; 7 bases are shared with TRBD1. The CDR3 has 17 residues. Germline-derived CDR1 and CDR2 are MGHRA and YSYEKL. The trim removed 1 base at V and 2 bases at J, leaving 11 bases unmatched. The CDR3 bases are TGCGCCAGCAGCCAAGGGGGCTTGACAGGGAAGCCCTACGAGCAGTACTTC. This gives the protein CASSQGGLTGKPYEQYF.

This sequence joins TRBV27 and TRBJ1-2; 10 bases match TRBD1. Germline CDR1 and CDR2: MNHEY and SMNVEV (reference sequence). V trimming: 6 bases; J trimming: 5 bases; junction bases outside the gene matches: 9. The CDR3 spans 15 residues. The CDR3 here is CASRFDGQGVYGYTF. In DNA, the CDR3 is TGTGCCAGCAGATTCGACGGACAGGGGGTTTATGGCTACACCTTC.

This clone was seen more than once but under ten times. The CDR3 region has the DNA TGTGCCAGCAAGGGGGCAGGTGAAAAACTGTTTTTT. It is translated as CASKGAGEKLFF. This sequence joins TRBV27 and TRBJ1-4; TRBD1 aligns across 7 bases. The CDR3 has 12 amino acids. CDR1 is MNHEY and CDR2 is SMNVEV in the germline V gene (reference sequence). V lost 7 bases, J lost 7 bases, and 3 bases stayed unmatched.

This clone appeared once. The chain joins TRBV5-1 to TRBJ1-2; no clear D gene. V was trimmed by 0 bases and J by 4 bases, leaving 7 bases between them. The CDR3 contains 13 residues. Germline CDR1 reads SGHRS; CDR2 reads YFSETQ. The CDR3 nucleotides read TGCGCCAGCAGCTTGGTTCCTACCTATGGCTACACCTTC. Amino acids: CASSLVPTYGYTF.

J is TRBJ2-2 and V is TRBV27, with 10 nucleotides matching TRBD1. Trimming removed 4 bases from V and 6 bases from J; junction bases left unmatched: 14. The length of the CDR3 is 18 residues. Germline values: CDR1 MNHEY, CDR2 SMNVEV (reference sequence). CDR3 amino acids: CASSSSWGDRGFSGELFF. The CDR3 region has the DNA TGTGCCAGCAGTTCGTCCTGGGGGGACAGGGGTTTTTCCGGGGAGCTGTTTTTT.

V gene TRBV7-8 combines with J gene TRBJ2-7, with D possibly TRBD1 on 6 matching bases. Germline CDR1 SGHVS, CDR2 FQNEAQ. The CDR3 covers 15 residues. The V end was cut by 4 bases, the J end by 4 bases, with 17 bases between. The CDR3 spells CASSSLSGTLYEQYF. CDR3 nucleotides: TGTGCCAGCAGCTCTCTTTCCGGGACATTGTACGAGCAGTACTTC.

The chain combines TRBV6-5 with TRBJ2-1, with D perhaps assigned TRBD1 or TRBD2 (5 bases each). The CDR3 runs 16 residues. Germline CDR1 reads MNHEY; CDR2 reads SVGAGI. V lost 2 bases, J lost 2 bases, and 13 bases lay in between. CDR3 nucleotide sequence: TGTGCCAGCAGTTACAGACAGACTATTACCTACAATGAGCAGTTCTTC. Translating it yields CASSYRQTITYNEQFF.

CDR3 nucleotides: TGTGCCAGCAGCTTAGGGCAGGGGGAAGGCTATGGCTACACCTTC. Translating it yields CASSLGQGEGYGYTF. The chain links TRBV7-9 to TRBJ1-2; 7 bases agree with TRBD1. CDR1 SEHNR and CDR2 FQNEAQ come from the germline V gene (reference sequence). With 1 base clipped from V and 4 bases from J, the junction kept 6 bases outside the gene matches. The CDR3 extends over 15 amino acids.